This T cell receptor (beta chain) stems from a study of read filtering for tumor transcriptome and immune sequencing. There are many counts of this clonotype. Molecular barcoded adaptors covering alpha/delta and beta/gamma chains were used on about 390 ng RNA. TCRdb fed the reads into MiXCR, producing one record per CDR3 protein. The sample has 65,000 or so distinct CDR3 sequences, 15% to 20% seen once. Sequenced sample: a population of CD138-negative cells sorted from bone marrow. This receptor was identified in a donor at least 40 years old with multiple myeloma.

CDR3 bases: TGTGCCAGCAGCTCGGGACAGGGGATCGCAGATACGCAGTATTTT. Amino acid sequence: CASSSGQGIADTQYF. The chain carries TRBV7-9 and TRBJ2-3; 10 nucleotides match TRBD1. Germline trimming cut 4 bases from V and 4 bases from J; bases unmatched to any gene: 5. The CDR3 length is 15 residues. Germline V gene lookup returns CDR1 SEHNR and CDR2 FQNEAQ (reference sequence).